The present TCR beta chain was sequenced within a study of identical twins. Findings and limits, study-wide: Invariant MAIT and iNKT cells are populations that could partly confound zero-insertion analyses.

The CDR3 loop spans 16 amino acids. Per the germline V gene, CDR1 is MNHEY and CDR2 is SMNVEV (reference sequence). With V trimmed by 5 bases and J by 13 bases, 13 bases remained unmatched. About this clonotype itself: No antigen is known for it.

TCRdb used MiXCR to reprocess the 5' RACE reads, holding one entry per CDR3 protein. Of roughly 1,500,000 distinct CDR3 sequences detected, 32% appear once; the ten largest clones hold over 0.25%. The V call is TRBV27, the J call TRBJ2-4, with 14 bases identical to TRBD2. The receptor's source is a newborn girl in good health. The sequenced sample was cord blood. The CDR3 sequence: CASSPMGLAGDNEQYF. DNA of the CDR3: TGTGCCAGCAGTCCCATGGGACTAGCGGGGGACAATGAGCAGTACTTC.